This T cell receptor beta chain was identified during a study of shared clonotypes between healthy human individuals. Study-level results: A small donor pool kept down the genetic and exposure-history diversity that was represented.

This clone was found many times. Its specificity is unknown. The CDR3 is made up of 12 amino acids. Germline V gives CDR1 SNHLY, CDR2 FYNNEI. Deep was the level at which the assay was run. TCRdb's copy holds only in-frame clones and misses some; the assay was immunoSEQ multiplex PCR. Of about 470,000 clones listed, 70% to 80% are singletons. Study donors comprised healthy, HIV-negative adults devoid of recent acute infection or vaccination. The sequenced material came from PBMCs. J is TRBJ2-7 and V is TRBV2; no definite D call. The sequence was collected from a woman aged 40 to 55 in good health. Some clones in this sample may be carry-over from other donors' samples. The CDR3 spells CASNAQPYEQYF. CDR3 nucleotide sequence: TGTGCTTCTAACGCCCAGCCATACGAGCAGTACTTC.